A few counts support the clone carrying this TCR beta chain. Its antigen is not identified. The sample comes from a study of T-cell reconstitution after alpha-beta-depleted transplantation in children. Study outcomes and limitations: There were reportedly several hundred expanded graft clones from which alpha-beta T cells came about two months after transplant. After one year, T-cell counts and TCRbeta diversity mostly came from new T cells. Some patients' high day-60 TCRbeta diversity was traced to surviving recipient T cells and thymic progenitors.

A TCRbeta library incorporating unique molecular identifiers was prepared. TCRdb re-derived calls from the PCR reads in MiXCR, one entry per CDR3 protein. The sample consists of roughly 350,000 distinct CDR3 sequences, about 16% of them appearing once. The CDR3 is made up of 12 amino acids. The V end lost 0 bases, the J end lost 8 bases, and 5 bases lay between the germline ends. Germline V gene lookup returns CDR1 MGHRA and CDR2 YSYEKL. The receptor comes from a male patient between 2 and 9 years old who had a stem cell transplant for acute lymphoblastic leukemia, so the T cells may come from the graft donor. Here the sequenced sample was PBMCs, mostly from graft donor cells, taken 360 days after TCRalphabeta/CD19-depleted stem cell transplant. V usage is TRBV4-1 and J usage is TRBJ2-1; no firm D call. CDR3 nucleotides: TGCGCCAGCAGCCAAGAGGGCCATGAGCAGTTCTTC. Protein sequence: CASSQEGHEQFF.